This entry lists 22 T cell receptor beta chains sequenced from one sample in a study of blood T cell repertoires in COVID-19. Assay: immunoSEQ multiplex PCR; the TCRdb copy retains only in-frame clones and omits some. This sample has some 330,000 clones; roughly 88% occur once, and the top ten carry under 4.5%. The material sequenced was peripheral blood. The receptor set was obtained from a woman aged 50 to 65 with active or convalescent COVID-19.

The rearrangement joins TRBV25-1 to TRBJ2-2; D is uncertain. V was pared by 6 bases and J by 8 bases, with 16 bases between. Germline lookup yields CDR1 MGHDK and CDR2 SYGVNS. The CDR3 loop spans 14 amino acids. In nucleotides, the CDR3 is TGTGCCAGCAGGGATGGAGTTTTGGTTGGGGAGCTGTTTTTT. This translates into CASRDGVLVGELFF. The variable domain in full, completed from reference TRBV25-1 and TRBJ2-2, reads EADIYQTPRYLVIGTGKKITLECSQTMGHDKMYWYQQDPGMELHLIHYSYGVNSTEKGDLSSESTVSRIRTEHFPLTLESARPSHTSQYLCASRDGVLVGELFFGEGSRLTVL.

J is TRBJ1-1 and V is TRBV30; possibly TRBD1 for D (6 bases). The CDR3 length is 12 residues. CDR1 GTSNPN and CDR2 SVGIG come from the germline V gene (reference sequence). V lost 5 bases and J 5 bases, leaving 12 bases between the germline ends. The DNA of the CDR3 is TGTGCCTGGGCCCCCGGGACAACTGAAGCTTTCTTT. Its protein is CAWAPGTTEAFF.

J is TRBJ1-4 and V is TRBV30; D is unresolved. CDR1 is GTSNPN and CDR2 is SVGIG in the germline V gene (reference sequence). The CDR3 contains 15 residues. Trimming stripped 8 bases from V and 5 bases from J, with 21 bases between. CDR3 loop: CALNSEGMTNEKLFF. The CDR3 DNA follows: TGTGCCCTGAATTCTGAGGGAATGACGAATGAAAAACTGTTTTTT.

CDR3 amino acids: CASSPGGVSNQPQHF. CDR3 sequence (DNA): TGTGCCAGCTCACCGGGAGGGGTGAGCAATCAGCCCCAGCATTTT. This chain uses TRBV18 with TRBJ1-5, with D possibly matching TRBD1 (5 bases). This CDR3 comprises 15 residues. Trimming left V 3 bases short and J 1 base short, with 10 bases between. The germline V gene encodes CDR1 KGHSH and CDR2 LQKENI.

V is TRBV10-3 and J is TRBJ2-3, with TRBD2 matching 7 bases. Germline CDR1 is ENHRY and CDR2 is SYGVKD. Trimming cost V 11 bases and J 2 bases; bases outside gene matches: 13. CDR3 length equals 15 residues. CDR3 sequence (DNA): TGTGCCCTTTCAACCGGGACTAAGTCCACAGATACGCAGTATTTT. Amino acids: CALSTGTKSTDTQYF.

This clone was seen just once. CDR3 DNA: TGTGCCAGCTCACCTAAGGAAGCAGGGTCGTATGAGCAGTTCTTC. Translation gives CASSPKEAGSYEQFF. The chain has TRBV18 and TRBJ2-1, with D possibly being TRBD1 (5 bases). CDR3 size: 15 residues. Germline V CDR1 and CDR2: KGHSH, LQKENI. Trimming pared 3 bases from V and 8 bases from J, leaving 17 bases between.

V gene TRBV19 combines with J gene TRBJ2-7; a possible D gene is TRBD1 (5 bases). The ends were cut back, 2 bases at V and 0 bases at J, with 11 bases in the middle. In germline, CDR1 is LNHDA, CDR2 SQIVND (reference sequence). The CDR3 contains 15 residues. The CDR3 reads CASSIQKGYSYEQYF. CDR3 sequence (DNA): TGTGCCAGTAGTATACAAAAGGGGTACTCCTACGAGCAGTACTTC.

CDR3 region: CASSLPQGRDGYTF. DNA of the CDR3: TGTGCCAGCAGCTTGCCGCAGGGAAGGGATGGCTACACCTTC. The chain is built from TRBV5-4 and TRBJ1-2; a possible D gene is TRBD1 (5 bases). Germline CDR1 reads SGHNT; CDR2 reads YYREEE (reference sequence). Deletions cut 1 base from V and 6 bases from J, with 13 bases between. CDR3 length: 14 amino acids.

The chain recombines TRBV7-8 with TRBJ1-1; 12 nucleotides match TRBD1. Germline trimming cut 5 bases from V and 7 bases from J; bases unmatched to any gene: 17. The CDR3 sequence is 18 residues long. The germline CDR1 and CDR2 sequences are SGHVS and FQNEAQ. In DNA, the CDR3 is TGTGCCAGCAGCCTCCCGGGACAGGGGGCTGTATCGGCGATTGAAGCTTTCTTT. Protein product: CASSLPGQGAVSAIEAFF.

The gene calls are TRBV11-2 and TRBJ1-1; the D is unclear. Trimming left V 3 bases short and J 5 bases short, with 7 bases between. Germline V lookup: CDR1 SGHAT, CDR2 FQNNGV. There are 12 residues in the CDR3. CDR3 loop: CASSFGWTEAFF. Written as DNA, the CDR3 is TGTGCCAGCAGCTTCGGGTGGACTGAAGCTTTCTTT.

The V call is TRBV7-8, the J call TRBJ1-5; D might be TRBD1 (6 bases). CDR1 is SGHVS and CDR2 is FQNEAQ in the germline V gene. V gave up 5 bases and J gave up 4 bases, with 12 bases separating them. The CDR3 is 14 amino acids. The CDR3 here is CASSGGAVNQPQHF. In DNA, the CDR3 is TGTGCCAGCAGCGGGGGGGCAGTTAATCAGCCCCAGCATTTT.

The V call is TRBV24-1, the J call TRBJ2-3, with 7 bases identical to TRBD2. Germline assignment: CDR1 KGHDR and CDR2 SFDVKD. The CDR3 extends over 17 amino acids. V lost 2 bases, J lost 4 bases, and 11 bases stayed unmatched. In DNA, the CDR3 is TGTGCCACCAGTGATTCCCTCCGGCGGGAGCAGGCAGATACGCAGTATTTT. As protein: CATSDSLRREQADTQYF.

CDR3 nucleotide sequence: TGTGCCAGCAGCCAAGTGGGAGGTGCAGATACGCAGTATTTT. This codes for CASSQVGGADTQYF. The V and J genes are TRBV14 and TRBJ2-3, with a tentative D call TRBD2 (6 bases). Germline V gives CDR1 SGHDN, CDR2 FVKESK. Trimming left V 1 base short and J 4 bases short, with 9 bases between. The CDR3 contains 14 residues. Together with reference TRBV14 and TRBJ2-3, the CDR3 gives the full variable domain: EAGVTQFPSHSVIEKGQTVTLRCDPISGHDNLYWYRRVMGKEIKFLLHFVKESKQDESGMPNNRFLAERTGGTYSTLKVQPAELEDSGVYFCASSQVGGADTQYFGPGTRLTVL.

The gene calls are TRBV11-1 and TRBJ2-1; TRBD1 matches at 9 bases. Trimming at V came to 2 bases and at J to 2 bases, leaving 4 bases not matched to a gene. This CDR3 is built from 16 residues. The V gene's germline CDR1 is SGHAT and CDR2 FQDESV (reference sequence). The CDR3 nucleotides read TGTGCCAGCAGCTTACCAGGACAGGGGCCCTACAATGAGCAGTTCTTC. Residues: CASSLPGQGPYNEQFF.

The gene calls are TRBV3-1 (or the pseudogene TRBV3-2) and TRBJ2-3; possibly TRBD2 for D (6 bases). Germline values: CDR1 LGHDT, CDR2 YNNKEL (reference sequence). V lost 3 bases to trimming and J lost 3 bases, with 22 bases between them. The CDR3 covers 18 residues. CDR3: CASSQGWRGSARTDTQYF. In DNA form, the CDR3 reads TGTGCCAGCAGCCAGGGGTGGCGGGGAAGTGCGAGGACAGATACGCAGTATTTT.

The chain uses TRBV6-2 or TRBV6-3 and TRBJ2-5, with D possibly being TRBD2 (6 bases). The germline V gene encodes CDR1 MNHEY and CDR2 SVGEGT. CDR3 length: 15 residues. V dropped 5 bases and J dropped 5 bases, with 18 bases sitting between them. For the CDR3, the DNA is TGTGCCAGCAGTATCCCCCTAGGCGGAGGGGAGACCCAGTACTTC. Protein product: CASSIPLGGGETQYF.

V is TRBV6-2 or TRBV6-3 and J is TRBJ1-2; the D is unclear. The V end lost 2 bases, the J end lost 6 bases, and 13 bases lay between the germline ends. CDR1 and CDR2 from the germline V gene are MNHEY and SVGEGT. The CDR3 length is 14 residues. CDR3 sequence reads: CASSYGGRSNGYTF. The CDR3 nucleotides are TGTGCCAGCAGTTACGGAGGGCGGTCTAATGGCTACACCTTC.

Here the CDR3 reads CASSFRQGRNQPQHF. CDR3 nucleotide sequence: TGTGCCAGCAGCTTTAGACAGGGAAGGAATCAGCCCCAGCATTTT. V and J are TRBV11-2 and TRBJ1-5; 7 bases are shared with TRBD1. The CDR3 loop spans 15 amino acids. Germline CDR1 reads SGHAT; CDR2 reads FQNNGV. V shed 3 bases, J shed 4 bases, and the junction held 6 bases outside the gene matches.

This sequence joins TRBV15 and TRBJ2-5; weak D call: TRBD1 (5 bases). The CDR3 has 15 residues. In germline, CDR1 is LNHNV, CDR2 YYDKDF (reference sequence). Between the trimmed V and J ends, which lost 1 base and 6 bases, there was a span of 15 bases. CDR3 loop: CATSRGRAGPQTQYF. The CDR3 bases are TGTGCCACCAGCAGAGGTAGGGCAGGGCCCCAGACCCAGTACTTC.

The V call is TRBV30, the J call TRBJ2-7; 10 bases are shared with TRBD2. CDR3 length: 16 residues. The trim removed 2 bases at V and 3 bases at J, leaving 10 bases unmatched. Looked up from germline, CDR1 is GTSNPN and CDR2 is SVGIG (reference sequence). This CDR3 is CAWSRRWLAGVYEQYF. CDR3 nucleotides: TGTGCCTGGAGTCGAAGATGGCTAGCGGGAGTCTACGAGCAGTACTTC.

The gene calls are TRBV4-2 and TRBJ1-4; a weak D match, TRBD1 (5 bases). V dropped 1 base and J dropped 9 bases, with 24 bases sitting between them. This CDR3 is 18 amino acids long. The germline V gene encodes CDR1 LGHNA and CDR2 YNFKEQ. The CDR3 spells CASSQGPSNQIGGKKLFF. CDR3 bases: TGTGCCAGCAGCCAAGGGCCGTCTAACCAGATTGGGGGGAAAAAACTGTTTTTT.

The CDR3 DNA reads TGCGCCAGCAGCTTGTTACAGGGTTCCTACAATGAGCAGTTCTTC. This encodes CASSLLQGSYNEQFF. The chain joins TRBV5-1 to TRBJ2-1; the D gene is possibly TRBD1 (6 bases). Deletions cut 1 base from V and 1 base from J, with 9 bases between. Germline loops: CDR1 SGHRS, CDR2 YFSETQ. This CDR3 has 15 amino acids. Supplemented by reference TRBV5-1 and TRBJ2-1, the full variable domain reads KAGVTQTPRYLIKTRGQQVTLSCSPISGHRSVSWYQQTPGQGLQFLFEYFSETQRNKGNFPGRFSGRQFSNSRSEMNVSTLELGDSALYLCASSLLQGSYNEQFFGPGTRLTVL.